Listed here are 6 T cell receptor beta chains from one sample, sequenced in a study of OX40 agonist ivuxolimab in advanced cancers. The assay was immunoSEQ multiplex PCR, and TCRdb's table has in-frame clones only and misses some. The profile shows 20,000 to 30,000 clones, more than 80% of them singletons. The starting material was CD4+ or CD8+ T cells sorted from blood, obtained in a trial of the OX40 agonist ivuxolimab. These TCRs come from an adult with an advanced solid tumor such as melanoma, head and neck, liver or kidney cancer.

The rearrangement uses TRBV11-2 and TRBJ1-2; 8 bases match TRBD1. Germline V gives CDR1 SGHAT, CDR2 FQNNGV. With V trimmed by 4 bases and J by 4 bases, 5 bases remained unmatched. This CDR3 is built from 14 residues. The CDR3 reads CASSSPGQAYGYTF. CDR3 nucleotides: TGTGCCAGCAGCTCACCGGGACAGGCCTATGGCTACACCTTC.

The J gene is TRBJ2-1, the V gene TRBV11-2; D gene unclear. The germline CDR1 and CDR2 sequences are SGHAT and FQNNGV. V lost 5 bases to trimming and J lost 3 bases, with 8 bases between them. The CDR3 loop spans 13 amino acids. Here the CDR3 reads CASSRPGYNEQFF. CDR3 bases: TGTGCCAGCAGCCGACCGGGCTACAATGAGCAGTTCTTC.

The CDR3 spells CASSLAGGPEETQYF. CDR3 nucleotide sequence: TGTGCCAGCAGCTTAGCAGGGGGGCCGGAGGAGACCCAGTACTTC. V is TRBV7-3 and J is TRBJ2-5; the D gene is possibly TRBD1 (7 bases). This CDR3 contains 15 residues. Germline V gives CDR1 SGHTA, CDR2 FQGTGA. Trimming cost V 2 bases and J 5 bases, with 15 bases left between them.

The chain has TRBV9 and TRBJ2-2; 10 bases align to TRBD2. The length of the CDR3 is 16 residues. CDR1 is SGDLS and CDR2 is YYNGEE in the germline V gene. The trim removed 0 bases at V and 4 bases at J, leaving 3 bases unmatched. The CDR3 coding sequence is TGTGCCAGCAGCGTAGAGCGGGGGGGCGTCACCGGGGAGCTGTTTTTT. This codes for CASSVERGGVTGELFF.

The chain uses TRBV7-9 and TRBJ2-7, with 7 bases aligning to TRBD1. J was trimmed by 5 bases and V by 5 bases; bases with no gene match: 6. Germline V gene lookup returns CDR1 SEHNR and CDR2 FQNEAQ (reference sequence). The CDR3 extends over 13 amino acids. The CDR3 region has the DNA TGTGCCAGCAGCCCGACAGGGTTCGACGAGCAGTACTTC. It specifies CASSPTGFDEQYF.

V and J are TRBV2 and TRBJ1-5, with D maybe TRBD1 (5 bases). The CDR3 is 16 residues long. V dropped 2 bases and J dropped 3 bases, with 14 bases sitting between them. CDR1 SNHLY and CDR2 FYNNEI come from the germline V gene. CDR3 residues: CASSEWGGRVNQPQHF. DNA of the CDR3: TGTGCCAGCAGTGAATGGGGCGGCAGGGTCAATCAGCCCCAGCATTTT.